One T cell receptor beta chain is described in this entry. Per the authors' pipeline: Scientists estimated how many nucleated cells there were by amplifying reference gene primers. Sequenced by immunoSEQ multiplex PCR; TCRdb stores in-frame clones only, minus some. V and J calls and clone size come straight from that table; D and trimming were deduced from the DNA. This repertoire shows roughly 170,000 clones, over 75% found once; its top ten account for about 1.2%. This sample was taken from a study of blood T cell repertoires in COVID-19. Study context: Samples representing acute and convalescent COVID-19 were sourced from the United States, Italy and Spain. In each case, the material was cDNA or gDNA derived from T cells, B-cell-depleted T cells, or PBMCs.

CDR3 length: 14 amino acids. Trimming took off 3 bases at V and 0 bases at J, with 3 bases between the two ends. Germline values: CDR1 MNHEY, CDR2 SMNVEV (reference sequence). The material sequenced was peripheral blood. This clonotype was sampled from a man between 60 and 75 years old who had recovered from COVID-19. The chain combines TRBV27 with TRBJ1-6; D unclear. CDR3 protein: CASSFSSYNSPLHF. CDR3 coding DNA: TGTGCCAGCAGTTTTAGCTCCTATAATTCACCCCTCCACTTT.